The sample holds one count of the clone carrying this T cell receptor beta chain. The CDR3 loop spans 16 amino acids. Losses at the gene ends were 7 bases for V and 9 bases for J; bases not matched to a gene: 9. Germline values: CDR1 MDHEN, CDR2 SYDVKM. The protocol was immunoSEQ multiplex PCR, while the TCRdb copy is restricted to in-frame clones and leaves out a portion. The sample records some 270,000 clones, 70% to 90% being singletons. The data belong to a study of blood T cell repertoires in COVID-19. Sequenced: PBMCs or T cells enriched from blood (not recorded which). The rearrangement uses TRBV28 and TRBJ2-1, with 16 bases fitting TRBD2. This receptor was obtained from a woman younger than 45 who had recovered from COVID-19. The CDR3 nucleotides read TGTGCCAGCAAAGCCGGGACTAGCGGGGGGGTTGGTGAGCAGTTCTTC. Translating it yields CASKAGTSGGVGEQFF.